This T cell receptor (beta chain) was found in a study of blood T cells in healthy people across ages. Together with a sample-barcoded 5' primer, a J-beta primer mix was included in a second PCR lasting about 7 to 12 cycles. MiXCR, applied by TCRdb to the 5' RACE reads, yields one record per CDR3 protein. The sample carries about 1,400,000 distinct CDR3 sequences, 40% to 50% recorded once. To note about this clonotype: Antigen: not known.

General study points: Without sorted subsets, naive and antigen-experienced compartments could not be conclusively compared. Across samples, TCR beta diversity tracked strongly with naive T cell percentage. Naive CD4+ cells and diversity were both higher in long-lived donors than in aged donors.

CDR1 and CDR2 from the germline V gene are SEHNR and FQNEAQ (reference sequence). The CDR3 has 16 amino acids. Trimming cost V 7 bases and J 2 bases; bases outside gene matches: 13. This rearrangement joins TRBV7-9 to TRBJ1-1, with 7 bases identical to TRBD1. The receptor comes from a woman aged 18-30 years in good health. The sequenced material came from blood. In nucleotides, the CDR3 is TGTGCCAGCACCGTTAAATCCACAGGGGTTAACACTGAAGCTTTCTTT. It encodes CASTVKSTGVNTEAFF.